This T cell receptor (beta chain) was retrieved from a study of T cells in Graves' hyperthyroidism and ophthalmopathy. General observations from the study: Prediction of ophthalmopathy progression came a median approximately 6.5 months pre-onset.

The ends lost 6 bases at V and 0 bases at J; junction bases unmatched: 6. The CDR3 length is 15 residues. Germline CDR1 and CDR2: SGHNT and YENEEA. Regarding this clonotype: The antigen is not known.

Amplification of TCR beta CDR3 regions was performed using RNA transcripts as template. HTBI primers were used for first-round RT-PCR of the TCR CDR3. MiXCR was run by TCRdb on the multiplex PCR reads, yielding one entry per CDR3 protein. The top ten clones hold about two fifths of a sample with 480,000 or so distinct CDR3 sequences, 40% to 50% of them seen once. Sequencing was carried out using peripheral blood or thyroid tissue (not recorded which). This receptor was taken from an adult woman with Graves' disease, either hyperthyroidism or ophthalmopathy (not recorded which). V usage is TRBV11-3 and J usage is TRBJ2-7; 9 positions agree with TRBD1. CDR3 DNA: TGTGCCAGCAGTCCCGGGACAGGGCTCTCCTACGAGCAGTACTTC. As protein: CASSPGTGLSYEQYF.